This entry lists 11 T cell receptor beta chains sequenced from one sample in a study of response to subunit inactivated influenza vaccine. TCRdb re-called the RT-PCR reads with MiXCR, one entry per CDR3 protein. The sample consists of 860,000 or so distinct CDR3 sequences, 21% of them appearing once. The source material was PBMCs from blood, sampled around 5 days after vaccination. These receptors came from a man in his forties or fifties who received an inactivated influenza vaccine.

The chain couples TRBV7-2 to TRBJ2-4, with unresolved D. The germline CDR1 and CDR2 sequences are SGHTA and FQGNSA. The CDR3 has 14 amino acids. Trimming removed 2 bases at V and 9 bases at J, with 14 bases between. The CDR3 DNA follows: TGTGCCAGCAGCTTAAATGGTAGAGGTGGCATTCAGTACTTC. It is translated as CASSLNGRGGIQYF.

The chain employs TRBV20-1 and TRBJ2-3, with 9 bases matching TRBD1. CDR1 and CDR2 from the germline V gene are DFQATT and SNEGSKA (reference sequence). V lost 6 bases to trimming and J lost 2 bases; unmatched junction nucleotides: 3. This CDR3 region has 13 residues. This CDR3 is CSATGGVTDTQYF. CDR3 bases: TGCAGTGCAACAGGGGGCGTCACAGATACGCAGTATTTT.

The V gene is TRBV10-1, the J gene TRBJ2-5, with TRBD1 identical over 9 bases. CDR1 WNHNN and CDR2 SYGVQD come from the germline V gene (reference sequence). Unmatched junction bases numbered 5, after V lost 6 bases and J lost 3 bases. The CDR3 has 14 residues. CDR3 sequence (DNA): TGCGCCAGCAGGACCCGGACAGGGGAAGAGACCCAGTACTTC. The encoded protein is CASRTRTGEETQYF.

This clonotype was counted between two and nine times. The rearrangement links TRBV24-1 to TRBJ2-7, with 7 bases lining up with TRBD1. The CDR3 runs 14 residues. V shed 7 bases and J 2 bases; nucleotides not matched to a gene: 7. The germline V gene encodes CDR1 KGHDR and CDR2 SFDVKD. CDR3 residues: CATSPRDRTYEQYF. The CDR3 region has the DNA TGTGCCACCAGCCCCCGGGACAGAACCTACGAGCAGTACTTC.

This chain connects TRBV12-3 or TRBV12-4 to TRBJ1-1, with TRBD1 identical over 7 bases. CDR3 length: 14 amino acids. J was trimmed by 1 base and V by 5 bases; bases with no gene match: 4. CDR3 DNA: TGTGCCAGCAGTCAGGGGACAGAGAACACTGAAGCTTTCTTT. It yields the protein CASSQGTENTEAFF.

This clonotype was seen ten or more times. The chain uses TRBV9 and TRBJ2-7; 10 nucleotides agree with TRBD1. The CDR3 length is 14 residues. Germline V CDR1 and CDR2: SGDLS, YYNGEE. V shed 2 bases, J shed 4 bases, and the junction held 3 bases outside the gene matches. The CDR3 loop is CASSVGQGVYEQYF. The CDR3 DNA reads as TGTGCCAGCAGCGTCGGACAGGGGGTGTACGAGCAGTACTTC.

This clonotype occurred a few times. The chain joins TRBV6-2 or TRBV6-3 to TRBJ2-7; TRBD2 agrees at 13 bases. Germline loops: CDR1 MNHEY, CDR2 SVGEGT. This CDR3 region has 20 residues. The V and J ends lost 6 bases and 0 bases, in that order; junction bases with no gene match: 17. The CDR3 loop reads CASSSGLAGADFRNSYEQYF. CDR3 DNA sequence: TGTGCCAGCAGCTCCGGACTAGCGGGAGCTGACTTTAGGAACTCCTACGAGCAGTACTTC.

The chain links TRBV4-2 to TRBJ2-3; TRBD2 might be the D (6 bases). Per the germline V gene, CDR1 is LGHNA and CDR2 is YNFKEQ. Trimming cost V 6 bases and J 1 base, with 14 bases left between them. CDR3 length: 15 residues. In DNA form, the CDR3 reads TGTGCCAGCAGGAAGGCGGGGACCCGCACAGATACGCAGTATTTT. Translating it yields CASRKAGTRTDTQYF.

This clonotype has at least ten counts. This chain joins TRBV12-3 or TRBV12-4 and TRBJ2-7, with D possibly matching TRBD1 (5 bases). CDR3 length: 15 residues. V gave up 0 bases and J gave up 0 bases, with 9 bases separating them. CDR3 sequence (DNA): TGTGCCAGCAGTTTAGCGCCAGGGCACTCCTACGAGCAGTACTTC. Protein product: CASSLAPGHSYEQYF.

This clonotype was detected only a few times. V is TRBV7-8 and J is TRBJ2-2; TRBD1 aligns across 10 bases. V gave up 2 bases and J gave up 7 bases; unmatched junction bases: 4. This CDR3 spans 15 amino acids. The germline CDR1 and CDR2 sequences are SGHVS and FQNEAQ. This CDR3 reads CASSLRTGGSGELFF. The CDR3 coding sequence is TGTGCCAGCAGCTTAAGGACAGGGGGGAGCGGGGAGCTGTTTTTT.

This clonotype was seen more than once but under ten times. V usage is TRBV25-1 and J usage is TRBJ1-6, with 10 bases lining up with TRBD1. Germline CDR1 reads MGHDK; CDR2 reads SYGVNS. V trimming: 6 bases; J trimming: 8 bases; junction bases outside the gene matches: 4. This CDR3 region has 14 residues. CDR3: CASRTGGRDSPLHF. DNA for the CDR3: TGTGCCAGCAGGACAGGGGGCAGGGATTCACCCCTCCACTTT.